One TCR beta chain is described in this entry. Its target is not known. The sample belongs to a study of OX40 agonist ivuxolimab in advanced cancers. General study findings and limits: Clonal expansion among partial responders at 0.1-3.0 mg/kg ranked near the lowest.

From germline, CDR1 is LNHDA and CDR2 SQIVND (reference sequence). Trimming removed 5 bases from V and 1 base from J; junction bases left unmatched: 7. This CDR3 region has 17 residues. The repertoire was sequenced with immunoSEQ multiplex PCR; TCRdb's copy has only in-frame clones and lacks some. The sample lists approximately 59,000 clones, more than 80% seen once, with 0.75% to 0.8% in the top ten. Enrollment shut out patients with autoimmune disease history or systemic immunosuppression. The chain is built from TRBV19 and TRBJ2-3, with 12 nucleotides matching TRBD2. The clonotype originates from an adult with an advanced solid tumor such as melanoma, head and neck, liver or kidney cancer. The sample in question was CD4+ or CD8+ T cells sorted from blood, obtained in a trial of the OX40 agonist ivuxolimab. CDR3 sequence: CASSPLAGGPGTDTQYF. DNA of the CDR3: TGTGCCAGTAGTCCCCTAGCGGGGGGGCCGGGCACAGATACGCAGTATTTT.